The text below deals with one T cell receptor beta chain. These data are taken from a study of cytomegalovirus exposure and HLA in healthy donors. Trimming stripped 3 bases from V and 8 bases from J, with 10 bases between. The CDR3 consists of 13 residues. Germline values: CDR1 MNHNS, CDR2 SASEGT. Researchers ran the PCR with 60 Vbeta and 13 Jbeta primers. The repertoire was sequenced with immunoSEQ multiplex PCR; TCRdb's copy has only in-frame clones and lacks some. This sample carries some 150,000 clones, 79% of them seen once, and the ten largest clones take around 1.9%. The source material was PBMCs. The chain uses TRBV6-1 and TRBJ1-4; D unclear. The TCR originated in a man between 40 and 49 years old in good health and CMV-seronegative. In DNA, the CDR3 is TGTGCCAGCAGTGAGGTCACGAGGGAAAAACTGTTTTTT. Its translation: CASSEVTREKLFF.